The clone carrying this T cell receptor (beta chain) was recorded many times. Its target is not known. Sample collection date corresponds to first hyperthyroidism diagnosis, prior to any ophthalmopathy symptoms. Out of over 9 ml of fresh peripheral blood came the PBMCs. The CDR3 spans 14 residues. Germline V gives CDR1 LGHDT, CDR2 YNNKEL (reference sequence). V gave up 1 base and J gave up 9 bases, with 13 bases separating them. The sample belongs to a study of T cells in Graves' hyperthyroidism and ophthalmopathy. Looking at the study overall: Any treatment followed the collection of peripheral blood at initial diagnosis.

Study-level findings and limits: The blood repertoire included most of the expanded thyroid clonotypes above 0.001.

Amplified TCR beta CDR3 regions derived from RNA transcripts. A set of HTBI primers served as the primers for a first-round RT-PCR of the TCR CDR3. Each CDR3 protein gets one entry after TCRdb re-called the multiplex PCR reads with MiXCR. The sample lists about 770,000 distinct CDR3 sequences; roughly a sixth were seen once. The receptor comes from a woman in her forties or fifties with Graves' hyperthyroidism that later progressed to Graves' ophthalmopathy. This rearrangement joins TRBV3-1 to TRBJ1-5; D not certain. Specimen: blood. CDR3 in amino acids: CASSQALVSSPQHF. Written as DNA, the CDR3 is TGTGCCAGCAGCCAAGCATTAGTAAGTTCGCCCCAGCATTTT. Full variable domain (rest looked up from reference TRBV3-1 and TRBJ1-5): DTAVSQTPKYLVTQMGNDKSIKCEQNLGHDTMYWYKQDSKKFLKIMFSYNNKELIINETVPNRFSPKSPDKAHLNLHINSLELGDSAVYFCASSQALVSSPQHFGDGTRLSIL.